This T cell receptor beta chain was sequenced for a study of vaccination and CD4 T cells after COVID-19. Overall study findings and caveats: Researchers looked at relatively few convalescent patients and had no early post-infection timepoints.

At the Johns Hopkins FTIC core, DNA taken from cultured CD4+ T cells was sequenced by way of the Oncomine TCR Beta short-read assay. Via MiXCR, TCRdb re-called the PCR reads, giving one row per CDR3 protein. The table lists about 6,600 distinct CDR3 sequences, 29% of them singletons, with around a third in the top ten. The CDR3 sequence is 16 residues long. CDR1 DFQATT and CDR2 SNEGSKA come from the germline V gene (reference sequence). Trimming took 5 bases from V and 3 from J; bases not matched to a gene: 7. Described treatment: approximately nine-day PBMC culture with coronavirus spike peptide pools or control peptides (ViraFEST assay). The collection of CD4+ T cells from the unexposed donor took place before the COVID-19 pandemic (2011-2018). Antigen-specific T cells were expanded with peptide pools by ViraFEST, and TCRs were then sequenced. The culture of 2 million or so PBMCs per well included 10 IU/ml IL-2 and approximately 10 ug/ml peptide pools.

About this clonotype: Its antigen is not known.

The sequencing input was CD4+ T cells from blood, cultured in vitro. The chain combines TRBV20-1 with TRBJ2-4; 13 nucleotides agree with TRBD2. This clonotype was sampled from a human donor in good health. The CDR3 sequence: CSAFGLAGAFKNIQYF. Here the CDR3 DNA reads TGCAGTGCTTTCGGACTAGCGGGGGCGTTCAAAAACATTCAGTACTTC.